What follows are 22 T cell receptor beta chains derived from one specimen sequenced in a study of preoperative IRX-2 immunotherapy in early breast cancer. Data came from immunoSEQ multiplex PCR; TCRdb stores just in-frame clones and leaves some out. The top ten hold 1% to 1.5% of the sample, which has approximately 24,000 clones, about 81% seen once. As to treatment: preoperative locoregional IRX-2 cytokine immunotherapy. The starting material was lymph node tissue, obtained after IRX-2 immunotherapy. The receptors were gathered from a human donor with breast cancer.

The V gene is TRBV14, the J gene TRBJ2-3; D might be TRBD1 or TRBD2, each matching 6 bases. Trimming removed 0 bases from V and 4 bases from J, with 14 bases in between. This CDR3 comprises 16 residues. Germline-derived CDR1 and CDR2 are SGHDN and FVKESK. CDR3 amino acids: CASSQDWTEGADTQYF. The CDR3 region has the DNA TGTGCCAGCAGCCAAGATTGGACGGAGGGGGCAGATACGCAGTATTTT.

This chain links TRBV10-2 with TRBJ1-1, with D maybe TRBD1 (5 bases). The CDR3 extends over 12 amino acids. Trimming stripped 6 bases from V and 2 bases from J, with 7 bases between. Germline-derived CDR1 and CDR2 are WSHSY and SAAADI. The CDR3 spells CASSRVNTEAFF. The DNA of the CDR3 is TGCGCCAGCAGCAGGGTTAACACTGAAGCTTTCTTT.

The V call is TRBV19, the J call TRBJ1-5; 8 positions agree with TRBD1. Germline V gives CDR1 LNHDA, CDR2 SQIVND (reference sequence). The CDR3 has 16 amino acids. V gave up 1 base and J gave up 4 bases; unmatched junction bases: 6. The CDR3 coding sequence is TGTGCCAGTAGTATAGTGGCAGGGGGCGCGAATCAGCCCCAGCATTTT. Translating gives CASSIVAGGANQPQHF.

This chain's CDR3 is CASSIHRRGKRLSSYEQYV. In DNA, the CDR3 is TGTGCCAGTAGTATACACCGGAGGGGGAAACGCCTAAGCTCCTACGAGCAGTACGTC. The chain joins TRBV19 to TRBJ2-7; D possibly uses TRBD1 or TRBD2 (6 bases each). The CDR3 is 19 residues long. The germline gives CDR1 LNHDA, CDR2 SQIVND (reference sequence). Trimming took off 2 bases at V and 0 bases at J, with 23 bases between the two ends.

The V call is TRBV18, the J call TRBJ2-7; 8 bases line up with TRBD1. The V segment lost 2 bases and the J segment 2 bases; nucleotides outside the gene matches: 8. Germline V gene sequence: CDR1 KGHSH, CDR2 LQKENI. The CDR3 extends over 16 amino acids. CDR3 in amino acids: CASSPAGTGLPYEQYV. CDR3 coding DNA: TGTGCCAGCTCACCAGCTGGGACAGGCCTCCCCTACGAGCAGTACGTC.

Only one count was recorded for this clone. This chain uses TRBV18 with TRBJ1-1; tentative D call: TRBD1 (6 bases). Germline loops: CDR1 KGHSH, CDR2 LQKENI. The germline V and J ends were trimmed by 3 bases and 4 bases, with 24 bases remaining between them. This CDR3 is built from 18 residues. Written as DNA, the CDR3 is TGTGCCAGCTCACCCCAACAAAGGGGGGGCGGGGGCGGCACTGAAGCTTTCTTT. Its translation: CASSPQQRGGGGGTEAFF.

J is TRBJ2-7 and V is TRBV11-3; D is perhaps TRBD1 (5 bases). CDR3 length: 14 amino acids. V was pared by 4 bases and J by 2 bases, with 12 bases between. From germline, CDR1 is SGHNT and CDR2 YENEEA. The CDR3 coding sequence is TGTGCCAGCAGCTCGACAGTCCGTGCCTACGAGCAGTACTTC. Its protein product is CASSSTVRAYEQYF.

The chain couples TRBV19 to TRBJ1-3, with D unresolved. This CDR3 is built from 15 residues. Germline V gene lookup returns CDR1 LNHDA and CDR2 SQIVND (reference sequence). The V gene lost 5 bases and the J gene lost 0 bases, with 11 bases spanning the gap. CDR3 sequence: CASSFAPSSGNTIYF. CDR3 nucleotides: TGTGCCAGTAGTTTCGCACCGTCCTCTGGAAACACCATATATTTT.

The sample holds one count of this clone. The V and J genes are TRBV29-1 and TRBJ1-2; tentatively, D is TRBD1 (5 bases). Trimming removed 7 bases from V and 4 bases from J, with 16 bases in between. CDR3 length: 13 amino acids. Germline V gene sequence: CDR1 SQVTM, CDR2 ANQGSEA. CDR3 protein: CSARDLSFYGYTF. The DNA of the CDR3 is TGCAGCGCCCGGGACCTCTCCTTCTATGGCTACACCTTC.

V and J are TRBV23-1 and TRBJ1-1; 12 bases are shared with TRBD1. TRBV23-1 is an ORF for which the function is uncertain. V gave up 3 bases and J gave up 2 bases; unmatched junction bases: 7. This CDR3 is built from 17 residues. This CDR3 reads CASSQWGQGATNTEAFF. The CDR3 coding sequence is TGCGCCAGCAGTCAGTGGGGACAGGGGGCGACTAACACTGAAGCTTTCTTT.

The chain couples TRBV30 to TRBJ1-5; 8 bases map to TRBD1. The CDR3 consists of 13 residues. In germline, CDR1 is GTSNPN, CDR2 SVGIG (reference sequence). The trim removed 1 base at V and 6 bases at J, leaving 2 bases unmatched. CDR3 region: CAWSGQGSQPQHF. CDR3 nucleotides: TGTGCCTGGAGTGGACAGGGGTCTCAGCCCCAGCATTTT.

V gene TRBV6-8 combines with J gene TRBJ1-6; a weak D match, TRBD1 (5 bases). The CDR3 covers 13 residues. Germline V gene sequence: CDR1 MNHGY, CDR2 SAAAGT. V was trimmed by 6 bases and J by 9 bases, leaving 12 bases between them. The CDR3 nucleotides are TGTGCCAGCAGGAGCAGGGAAGGTTCACCCCTCCACTTT. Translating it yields CASRSREGSPLHF.

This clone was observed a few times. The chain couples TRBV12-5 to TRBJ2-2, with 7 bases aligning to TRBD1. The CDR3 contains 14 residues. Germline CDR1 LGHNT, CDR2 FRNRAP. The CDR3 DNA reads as TGTGCCACCGACGTAGGGGGCCCGACCGGGGAGCTGTTTTTT. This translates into CATDVGGPTGELFF.

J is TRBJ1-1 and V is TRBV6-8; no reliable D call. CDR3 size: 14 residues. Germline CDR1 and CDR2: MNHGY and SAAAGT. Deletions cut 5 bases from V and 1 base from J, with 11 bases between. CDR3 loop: CASSDMGGNTEAFF. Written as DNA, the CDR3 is TGTGCCAGCAGTGATATGGGTGGGAACACTGAAGCTTTCTTT.

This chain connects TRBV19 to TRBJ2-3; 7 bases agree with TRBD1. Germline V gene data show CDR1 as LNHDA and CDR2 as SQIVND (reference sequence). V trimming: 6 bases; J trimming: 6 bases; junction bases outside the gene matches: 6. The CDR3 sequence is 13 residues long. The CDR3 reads CASRSDRVDTQYF. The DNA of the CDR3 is TGTGCCAGTAGGAGCGACAGGGTTGATACGCAGTATTTT.

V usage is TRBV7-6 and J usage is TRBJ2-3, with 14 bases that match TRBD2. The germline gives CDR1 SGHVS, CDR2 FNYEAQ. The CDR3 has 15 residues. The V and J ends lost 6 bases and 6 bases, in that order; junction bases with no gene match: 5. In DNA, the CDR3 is TGTGCCAGCAGGGAGACTAGCGGGGGGGCGGATACGCAGTATTTT. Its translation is CASRETSGGADTQYF.

The DNA of the CDR3 is TGTGCCAGCAGCGAACTAGCGGGGGTGGGAGAGACCCAGTACTTC. Amino acids: CASSELAGVGETQYF. This chain links TRBV6-7 with TRBJ2-5; 11 positions agree with TRBD2. TRBV6-7 is treated as an ORF (open reading frame) with a function not yet certain. V shed 6 bases, J shed 4 bases, and the junction held 7 bases outside the gene matches. The CDR3 consists of 15 residues.

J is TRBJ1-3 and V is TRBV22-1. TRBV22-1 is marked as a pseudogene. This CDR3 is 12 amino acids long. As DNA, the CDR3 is TGTGCCAGCAGTCCGGCCGCCTACACCATATATTTT. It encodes CASSPAAYTIYF.

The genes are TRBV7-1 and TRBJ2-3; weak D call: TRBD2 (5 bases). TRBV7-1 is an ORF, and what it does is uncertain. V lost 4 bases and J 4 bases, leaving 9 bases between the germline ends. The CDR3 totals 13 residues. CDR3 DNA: TGTGCCAGCAGCTTCCTAGCCGCAGATACGCAGTATTTT. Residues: CASSFLAADTQYF.

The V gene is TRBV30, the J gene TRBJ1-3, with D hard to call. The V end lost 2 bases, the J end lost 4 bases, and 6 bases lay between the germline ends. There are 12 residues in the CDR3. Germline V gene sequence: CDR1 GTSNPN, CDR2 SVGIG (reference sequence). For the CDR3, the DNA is TGTGCCTGGAGTTACGGGGGAAACACCATATATTTT. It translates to CAWSYGGNTIYF. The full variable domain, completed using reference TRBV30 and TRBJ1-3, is SQTIHQWPATLVQPVGSPLSLECTVEGTSNPNLYWYRQAAGRGLQLLFYSVGIGQISSEVPQNLSASRPQDRQFILSSKKLLLSDSGFYLCAWSYGGNTIYFGEGSWLTVV.

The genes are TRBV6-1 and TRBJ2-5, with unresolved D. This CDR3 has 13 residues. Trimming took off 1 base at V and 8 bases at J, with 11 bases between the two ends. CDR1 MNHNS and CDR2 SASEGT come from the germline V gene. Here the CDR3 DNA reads TGTGCCAGCAGTGAAGTTTGGTTAGAAACCCAGTACTTC. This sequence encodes CASSEVWLETQYF.

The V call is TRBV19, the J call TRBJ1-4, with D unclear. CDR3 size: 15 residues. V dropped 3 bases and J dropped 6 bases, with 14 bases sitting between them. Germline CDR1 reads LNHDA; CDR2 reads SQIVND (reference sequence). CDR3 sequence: CASSIPGRYHEKLFF. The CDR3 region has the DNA TGTGCCAGTAGTATTCCGGGGAGGTATCATGAAAAACTGTTTTTT.